One sample yielded the 20 T cell receptor beta chains listed below, sequenced in a study of regulatory T cells in long-lasting Graves disease. Time point here: newly diagnosed GD, antithyroid drugs for less than 3 months. Making the TCR library involved RNA that had been extracted from PBMCs. Investigators prepared the TCR beta libraries by applying iRepertoire HTBI primers and Arm-PCR of CDR3 regions. TCRdb recomputed calls from the multiplex PCR reads with MiXCR, one row per CDR3 protein. The sample yields 420,000 or so distinct CDR3 sequences, about a sixth seen once. This sample also appeared in a second study, on T cells in Graves' hyperthyroidism and ophthalmopathy.

Material: peripheral blood mononuclear cells (PBMCs), obtained at new diagnosis, from a patient treated with antithyroid drugs. These receptors were collected from a woman under 30 with Graves disease.

This clonotype was picked up many times. J is TRBJ2-7 and V is TRBV7-2, with 10 bases aligning to TRBD2. Germline V gene sequence: CDR1 SGHTA, CDR2 FQGNSA. The CDR3 has 15 residues. The V and J ends lost 1 base and 7 bases, in that order; junction bases with no gene match: 7. DNA for the CDR3: TGTGCCAGCAGCTTAGATCTAGCGGGAGCGGGGGAGCAGTACTTC. Its translation: CASSLDLAGAGEQYF.

This clonotype was detected only a few times. The rearrangement joins TRBV5-8 to TRBJ1-5; no definite D call. CDR3 length: 13 amino acids. CDR1 is SGHTS and CDR2 is YDEGEE in the germline V gene. V gave up 2 bases and J gave up 7 bases, with 10 bases separating them. As DNA, the CDR3 is TGTGCCAGCAGCTTTAATCTATACCAGCCCCAGCATTTT. Translation gives CASSFNLYQPQHF.

V is TRBV7-2 and J is TRBJ2-6, with 9 nucleotides matching TRBD2. J gave up 1 base and V 2 bases, and 12 bases lay outside the gene matches. The V gene's germline CDR1 is SGHTA and CDR2 FQGNSA. This CDR3 region has 20 residues. CDR3 DNA: TGTGCCAGCAGCTTACTGTTAGCGGGAGCCAAAGGGTCTGGGGCCAACGTCCTGACTTTC. Translating it yields CASSLLLAGAKGSGANVLTF.

The rearrangement uses TRBV7-9 and TRBJ2-2; TRBD2 might be the D (6 bases). V was cut by 10 bases and J by 4 bases, with 22 bases left in between. The germline gives CDR1 SEHNR, CDR2 FQNEAQ (reference sequence). The CDR3 has 16 amino acids. The CDR3 loop reads CATPESGTVGTGELFF. DNA of the CDR3: TGTGCCACCCCCGAATCCGGGACTGTGGGCACCGGGGAGCTGTTTTTT.

At least ten counts were recorded for this clonotype. The chain joins TRBV11-2 to TRBJ2-1, with D possibly TRBD2 on 6 matching bases. The germline gives CDR1 SGHAT, CDR2 FQNNGV. This CDR3 spans 15 amino acids. V was cut by 7 bases and J by 1 base, with 14 bases left in between. The CDR3 nucleotides read TGTGCCAGCACCCCGGAGACTAGGTCCTACAATGAGCAGTTCTTC. Its protein is CASTPETRSYNEQFF.

This clonotype was seen a few times. The chain uses TRBV27 and TRBJ1-2, with D tentatively TRBD1 (5 bases). Germline-derived CDR1 and CDR2 are MNHEY and SMNVEV (reference sequence). V was trimmed by 2 bases and J by 2 bases, leaving 12 bases between them. This CDR3 contains 15 residues. The CDR3 spells CASSLGSAGNYGYTF. CDR3 DNA: TGTGCCAGCAGTTTAGGGTCCGCAGGGAACTATGGCTACACCTTC.

This clonotype was seen repeatedly, ten times or more. The chain's CDR3 is CSVAEGRGPYEQYF. The CDR3, as DNA: TGCAGCGTCGCCGAAGGTAGGGGGCCCTACGAGCAGTACTTC. The chain employs TRBV29-1 and TRBJ2-7; 7 bases fit TRBD1. Trimming took 6 bases from V and 2 from J; bases not matched to a gene: 10. The CDR3 is made up of 14 amino acids. From germline, CDR1 is SQVTM and CDR2 ANQGSEA.

Details on this clonotype: As the CDR3 is not closed by the conserved phenylalanine or tryptophan, this likely results from a read error. The chain employs TRBV7-2 and TRBJ1-2; no clear D gene. Trimming cost V 3 bases and J 4 bases, with 24 bases left between them. CDR1 and CDR2 from the germline V gene are SGHTA and FQGNSA. This CDR3 contains 18 residues. The CDR3 here is CASSFLGPPAGNSYGYTL. The CDR3 DNA sequence: TGTGCCAGCAGCTTCTTAGGACCCCCTGCGGGGAACAGCTATGGCTACACCCTC.

This clonotype was detected only a few times. The chain joins TRBV6-1 to TRBJ1-4; D uncertain. CDR1 MNHNS and CDR2 SASEGT come from the germline V gene. Trimming stripped 2 bases from V and 0 bases from J, with 4 bases between. CDR3 length equals 14 residues. CDR3 bases: TGTGCCAGCAGTGAAACGCCAACTAATGAAAAACTGTTTTTT. Translated, it gives CASSETPTNEKLFF.

This clonotype was detected many times. This chain links TRBV5-1 with TRBJ2-3; D gene uncertain. Germline V gene sequence: CDR1 SGHRS, CDR2 YFSETQ. V was pared by 0 bases and J by 5 bases, with 10 bases between. CDR3 size: 14 residues. The CDR3 region is CASSLAGSEDTQYF. CDR3 DNA: TGCGCCAGCAGCTTGGCCGGCTCAGAAGATACGCAGTATTTT. The full variable domain, completed using reference TRBV5-1 and TRBJ2-3, is KAGVTQTPRYLIKTRGQQVTLSCSPISGHRSVSWYQQTPGQGLQFLFEYFSETQRNKGNFPGRFSGRQFSNSRSEMNVSTLELGDSALYLCASSLAGSEDTQYFGPGTRLTVL.

The rearrangement links TRBV6-5 to TRBJ1-2; possible D gene TRBD1, 5 bases. Between the trimmed V and J ends, which lost 4 bases and 5 bases, there was a span of 11 bases. This CDR3 contains 13 residues. The germline V gene encodes CDR1 MNHEY and CDR2 SVGAGI. The CDR3 loop is CASSSPGLYGYTF. CDR3 nucleotide sequence: TGTGCCAGCAGTTCCCCGGGGCTTTATGGCTACACCTTC.

The gene calls are TRBV24-1 and TRBJ2-1, with D maybe TRBD2 (5 bases). Germline assignment: CDR1 KGHDR and CDR2 SFDVKD. This CDR3 contains 13 residues. Trimming shortened V by 1 base and J by 8 bases, and 8 bases separated the two germline ends. The DNA for the CDR3 is TGTGCCACCAGTGATTTTGAGGGAGATGAGCAGTTCTTC. As protein: CATSDFEGDEQFF.

This clonotype has at least ten counts. The gene calls are TRBV28 and TRBJ2-3, with 9 bases lining up with TRBD2. Germline V gives CDR1 MDHEN, CDR2 SYDVKM. This CDR3 comprises 18 residues. V gave up 3 bases and J gave up 2 bases; unmatched junction bases: 12. Written as DNA, the CDR3 is TGTGCCAGCAGTTTTTTACTAGCGGGCCTTCAATCCACAGATACGCAGTATTTT. Encoded protein: CASSFLLAGLQSTDTQYF.

The chain combines TRBV29-1 with TRBJ2-2; TRBD1 agrees at 8 bases. With V trimmed by 4 bases and J by 0 bases, 1 base remained unmatched. The germline V gene has CDR1 SQVTM and CDR2 ANQGSEA. The CDR3 is made up of 14 amino acids. CDR3 bases: TGCAGCGTTGCAGGGGGCGCGAACACCGGGGAGCTGTTTTTT. It encodes CSVAGGANTGELFF.

This clonotype was seen many times. The rearrangement joins TRBV28 to TRBJ2-3, with D possibly TRBD2 on 5 matching bases. V lost 7 bases to trimming and J lost 2 bases, with 19 bases between them. Germline V lookup: CDR1 MDHEN, CDR2 SYDVKM. The CDR3 loop spans 16 amino acids. The chain's CDR3 is CASTTAGLGNTDTQYF. DNA for the CDR3: TGTGCCAGCACTACCGCGGGTTTGGGAAACACAGATACGCAGTATTTT.

This clonotype was counted ten times or more. This chain joins TRBV7-9 and TRBJ2-3; TRBD2 matches at 8 bases. The CDR3 sequence is 15 residues long. V dropped 4 bases and J dropped 0; count of bases not matched to a gene: 3. The germline CDR1 and CDR2 sequences are SEHNR and FQNEAQ (reference sequence). The chain's CDR3 is CASSYSGSSTDTQYF. CDR3 sequence (DNA): TGTGCCAGCAGCTACAGCGGGAGTAGCACAGATACGCAGTATTTT.

This clonotype has ten or more counts. CDR3 residues: CASSQILSSYNEQFF. The CDR3 DNA sequence: TGTGCCAGCAGCCAGATACTAAGCTCCTACAATGAGCAGTTCTTC. The chain uses TRBV3-1 and TRBJ2-1; D is uncertain. The CDR3 covers 15 residues. Deletions cut 3 bases from V and 0 bases from J, with 9 bases between. The germline gives CDR1 LGHDT, CDR2 YNNKEL (reference sequence).

This clonotype was observed many times. The chain uses TRBV28 and TRBJ1-5, with D possibly TRBD1 on 6 matching bases. Germline CDR1 reads MDHEN; CDR2 reads SYDVKM. Trimming took off 3 bases at V and 1 base at J, with 13 bases between the two ends. The CDR3 length is 16 residues. CDR3 region: CASSLRQGKSNQPQHF. Here the CDR3 DNA reads TGTGCCAGCAGTTTGAGGCAGGGGAAGAGCAATCAGCCCCAGCATTTT.

The chain links TRBV11-1 to TRBJ2-7; TRBD2 is a possible D gene (6 bases). CDR3 length: 14 residues. V dropped 5 bases and J dropped 7 bases, with 18 bases sitting between them. Germline values: CDR1 SGHAT, CDR2 FQDESV (reference sequence). The CDR3 coding sequence is TGTGCCAGCAGCCCCCCTGCGGGGAATCGGGAGCAGTACTTC. This codes for CASSPPAGNREQYF.

In its sample, this clonotype was seen many times. The junction departs from the called germline gene at one end, perhaps through a read error. This chain joins TRBV4-1 and TRBJ2-5, with D possibly being TRBD2 (6 bases). CDR1 is MGHRA, CDR2 YSYEKL, per germline. This CDR3 contains 14 residues. The CDR3 nucleotides are TGTGCCAGCAGCCCCTCCGGGACTCAAGAGACCCAGTACTTC. Its translation is CASSPSGTQETQYF.